The 17 T cell receptor beta chains below were found in one sample sequenced in a study of PD-L1 blockade in urothelial cancer. Time point specified: pretreatment peripheral blood. The assay was immunoSEQ multiplex PCR, and TCRdb's table has in-frame clones only and misses some. The sample contains tens of thousands of clones, roughly 84% of which appear only once. The starting material was PBMCs, obtained around atezolizumab (anti-PD-L1) treatment. These receptors were taken from a woman in her sixties or seventies with urothelial cancer.

This chain connects TRBV28 to TRBJ2-7, with a possible D match to TRBD1 (6 bases). V lost 5 bases, J lost 2 bases, and 16 bases lay in between. CDR3 length: 15 amino acids. The V gene's germline CDR1 is MDHEN and CDR2 SYDVKM. This CDR3 reads CASSPRDIQTYEQYF. DNA of the CDR3: TGTGCCAGCAGTCCCCGGGACATACAAACCTACGAGCAGTACTTC. The whole variable domain, filled in from reference TRBV28 and TRBJ2-7, reads DVKVTQSSRYLVKRTGEKVFLECVQDMDHENMFWYRQDPGLGLRLIYFSYDVKMKEKGDIPEGYSVSREKKERFSLILESASTNQTSMYLCASSPRDIQTYEQYFGPGTRLTVT.

A single count supports this clone. The genes are TRBV5-4 and TRBJ2-2, with 12 positions matching TRBD2. This CDR3 has 19 amino acids. V lost 0 bases and J lost 2; bases outside the gene matches: 8. Germline assignment: CDR1 SGHNT and CDR2 YYREEE (reference sequence). The CDR3 coding sequence is TGTGCCAGCAGCTTGGGACTAGCGGGAGTACTGAAAAACACCGGGGAGCTGTTTTTT. Protein sequence: CASSLGLAGVLKNTGELFF. The complete variable domain, with remaining parts taken from reference TRBV5-4 and TRBJ2-2, reads ETGVTQSPTHLIKTRGQQVTLRCSSQSGHNTVSWYQQALGQGPQFIFQYYREEENGRGNFPPRFSGLQFPNYSSELNVNALELDDSALYLCASSLGLAGVLKNTGELFFGEGSRLTVL.

CDR3 DNA: TGTGCCTGGAGCCCGGGACAGGGCCTCTACGAGCAGTACTTC. This gives the protein CAWSPGQGLYEQYF. This chain joins TRBV30 and TRBJ2-7; TRBD1 aligns across 9 bases. Germline V gives CDR1 GTSNPN, CDR2 SVGIG (reference sequence). V lost 3 bases to trimming and J lost 3 bases; unmatched junction nucleotides: 6. The CDR3 runs to 14 residues.

The chain combines TRBV28 with TRBJ2-1; 9 nucleotides line up with TRBD2. The V segment lost 7 bases and the J segment 6 bases; nucleotides outside the gene matches: 10. Germline assignment: CDR1 MDHEN and CDR2 SYDVKM. The CDR3 is 15 amino acids. The CDR3 region is CASKSGTSSSNEQFF. The CDR3 nucleotides read TGTGCCAGCAAGTCTGGGACTAGCTCGTCCAATGAGCAGTTCTTC.

The V call is TRBV6-5, the J call TRBJ1-2; possibly TRBD1 for D (6 bases). From germline, CDR1 is MNHEY and CDR2 SVGAGI. This CDR3 is 13 amino acids long. The V end was cut by 7 bases, the J end by 7 bases, with 16 bases between. As DNA, the CDR3 is TGTGCCAGCACCAAAGGGGGTTACTCTGGCTACACCTTC. It yields the protein CASTKGGYSGYTF.

The chain links TRBV7-2 to TRBJ2-7; 9 nucleotides line up with TRBD1. Germline values: CDR1 SGHTA, CDR2 FQGNSA. Unmatched junction bases numbered 11, after V lost 5 bases and J lost 6 bases. The CDR3 is 15 amino acids. CDR3 loop: CASSPMDRGLSEQYF. In DNA, the CDR3 is TGTGCCAGCAGCCCAATGGACAGGGGCTTGAGCGAGCAGTACTTC.

The CDR3 loop is CASGGVGHIQYF. CDR3 in DNA: TGTGCCAGCGGGGGGGTAGGACACATTCAGTACTTC. This chain joins TRBV28 and TRBJ2-4, with 7 bases that match TRBD2. Germline V gives CDR1 MDHEN, CDR2 SYDVKM. V was clipped by 8 bases and J by 8 bases; unmatched bases: 6. The CDR3 sequence is 12 residues long. The whole variable domain, remainder taken from reference TRBV28 and TRBJ2-4, is DVKVTQSSRYLVKRTGEKVFLECVQDMDHENMFWYRQDPGLGLRLIYFSYDVKMKEKGDIPEGYSVSREKKERFSLILESASTNQTSMYLCASGGVGHIQYFGAGTRLSVL.

This chain uses TRBV11-2 with TRBJ1-2, with 8 positions matching TRBD1. The germline V gene has CDR1 SGHAT and CDR2 FQNNGV. This CDR3 is built from 16 residues. The V and J ends lost 6 bases and 1 base, in that order; junction bases with no gene match: 10. As DNA, the CDR3 is TGTGCCAGCAGTACAAAAAGACAGGGGAGTAACTATGGCTACACCTTC. Residues: CASSTKRQGSNYGYTF.

The chain carries TRBV7-6 and TRBJ2-1, with TRBD2 matching over 9 bases. After removal of 4 bases from V and 13 bases from J, the junction contained 11 bases not matched to a gene. The germline gives CDR1 SGHVS, CDR2 FNYEAQ. The length of the CDR3 is 14 residues. The DNA of the CDR3 is TGTGCCAGCAGCTCGAACTTAGCGGGAGACCCCCAGTTCTTC. Its protein product is CASSSNLAGDPQFF. Filled out from reference TRBV7-6 and TRBJ2-1, the complete variable domain reads GAGVSQSPRYKVTKRGQDVALRCDPISGHVSLYWYRQALGQGPEFLTYFNYEAQQDKSGLPNDRFSAERPEGSISTLTIQRTEQRDSAMYRCASSSNLAGDPQFFGPGTRLTVL.

The rearrangement joins TRBV6-4 to TRBJ2-1; TRBD2 matches at 10 bases. V shed 4 bases and J 16 bases; nucleotides not matched to a gene: 16. The CDR3 sequence is 15 residues long. Germline loops: CDR1 MRHNA, CDR2 SNTAGT. The CDR3 nucleotides read TGTGCCAGCAGTGTATCTAGCGGGAGTCGGAAAACAAAATTCTTC. It encodes CASSVSSGSRKTKFF.

The V gene is TRBV18, the J gene TRBJ2-1; no clear D. Germline V gene data show CDR1 as KGHSH and CDR2 as LQKENI. CDR3 length: 13 amino acids. V was clipped by 2 bases and J by 9 bases, with 11 bases between them. DNA of the CDR3: TGTGCCAGCTCACCAACGCAAGGAGTTGAGCAGTTCTTC. Its protein product is CASSPTQGVEQFF.

V is TRBV19 and J is TRBJ2-7; 14 bases match TRBD2. Germline CDR1 LNHDA, CDR2 SQIVND (reference sequence). This CDR3 spans 17 amino acids. V was pared by 9 bases and J by 0 bases, with 10 bases of the junction left unmatched. The chain's CDR3 is CASQQSGTSGSSYEQYF. The CDR3 region has the DNA TGTGCCAGCCAACAATCCGGGACTAGCGGGAGCTCCTACGAGCAGTACTTC.

The V call is TRBV10-3, the J call TRBJ1-1, with a tentative D call TRBD1 (6 bases). CDR3 length: 13 residues. Trimming took 2 bases from V and 11 from J, leaving 15 bases between them. Germline values: CDR1 ENHRY, CDR2 SYGVKD. This chain's CDR3 is CAISEPYGQKAFF. CDR3 bases: TGTGCCATCAGTGAGCCCTACGGACAGAAGGCTTTCTTT.

The rearrangement uses TRBV2 and TRBJ2-1; TRBD1 agrees at 8 bases. Germline values: CDR1 SNHLY, CDR2 FYNNEI. CDR3 length equals 12 residues. J gave up 12 bases and V 8 bases, and 9 bases lay outside the gene matches. Here the CDR3 DNA reads TGTGCCAGCGTCCGGGACAGGCTGAGGCAGTTCTTC. Its protein product is CASVRDRLRQFF.

CDR3 DNA sequence: TGTGCCAGCAGCTCCATTAGATACAATGAGCAGTTCTTC. Translation: CASSSIRYNEQFF. The chain uses TRBV7-2 and TRBJ2-1; no clear D gene. CDR3 length: 13 residues. CDR1 and CDR2 (germline): SGHTA, FQGNSA. V lost 4 bases and J 4 bases, leaving 8 bases between the germline ends. Together with reference TRBV7-2 and TRBJ2-1, the CDR3 gives the full variable domain: GAGVSQSPSNKVTEKGKDVELRCDPISGHTALYWYRQSLGQGLEFLIYFQGNSAPDKSGLPSDRFSAERTGGSVSTLTIQRTQQEDSAVYLCASSSIRYNEQFFGPGTRLTVL.

The chain links TRBV28 to TRBJ1-5, with a possible D match to TRBD1 (5 bases). The CDR3 extends over 15 amino acids. Trimming cost V 1 base and J 7 bases, with 14 bases left between them. Per the germline V gene, CDR1 is MDHEN and CDR2 is SYDVKM. The CDR3 spells CASSLFGRVEQPQHF. DNA for the CDR3: TGTGCCAGCAGTTTATTCGGCAGGGTAGAGCAGCCCCAGCATTTT.

The chain uses TRBV30 and TRBJ1-1; D gene uncertain. V was clipped by 1 base and J by 0 bases, with 12 bases between them. CDR3 length: 15 amino acids. CDR1 is GTSNPN, CDR2 SVGIG, per germline (reference sequence). The CDR3 DNA sequence: TGTGCCTGGAGTGGATCCAGGCGAATGAACACTGAAGCTTTCTTT. It codes for CAWSGSRRMNTEAFF.